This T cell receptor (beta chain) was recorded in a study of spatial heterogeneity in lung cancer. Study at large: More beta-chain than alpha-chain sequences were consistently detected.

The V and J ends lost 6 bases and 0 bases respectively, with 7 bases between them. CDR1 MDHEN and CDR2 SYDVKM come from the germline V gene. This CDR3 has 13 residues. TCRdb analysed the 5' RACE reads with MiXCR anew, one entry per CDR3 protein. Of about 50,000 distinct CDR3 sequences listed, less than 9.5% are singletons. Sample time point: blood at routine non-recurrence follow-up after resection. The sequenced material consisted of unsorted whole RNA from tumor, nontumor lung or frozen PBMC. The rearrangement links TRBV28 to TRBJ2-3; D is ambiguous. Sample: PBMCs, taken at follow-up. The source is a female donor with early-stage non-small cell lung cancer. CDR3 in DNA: TGTGCCAGCAGGGCCCCTAGCACAGATACGCAGTATTTT. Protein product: CASRAPSTDTQYF.